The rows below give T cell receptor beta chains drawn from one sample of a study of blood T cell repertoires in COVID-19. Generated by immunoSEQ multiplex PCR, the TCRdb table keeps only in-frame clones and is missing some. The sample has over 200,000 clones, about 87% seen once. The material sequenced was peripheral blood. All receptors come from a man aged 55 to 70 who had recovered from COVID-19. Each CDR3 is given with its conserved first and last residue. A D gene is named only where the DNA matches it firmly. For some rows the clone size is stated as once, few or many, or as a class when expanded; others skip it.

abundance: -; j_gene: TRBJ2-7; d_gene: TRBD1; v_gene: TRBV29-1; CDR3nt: TGCAGCGTTATTGTGGACAGGGGAGGCTACGAGCAGTACTTC; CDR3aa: CSVIVDRGGYEQYF
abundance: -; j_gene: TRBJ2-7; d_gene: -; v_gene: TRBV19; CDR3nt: TGTGCCAGTAGTAAGGCCAGGGGGGCGATAAACGAGCAGTACTTC; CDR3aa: CASSKARGAINEQYF
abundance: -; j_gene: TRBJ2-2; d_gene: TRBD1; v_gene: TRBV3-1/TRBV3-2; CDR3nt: TGTGCCAGCAGCCAATGGACAGGGGGGCAATACACCGGGGAGCTGTTTTTT; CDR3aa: CASSQWTGGQYTGELFF
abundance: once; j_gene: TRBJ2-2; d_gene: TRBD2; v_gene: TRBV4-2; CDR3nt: TGTGCCAGCAGCCAAGAAACGGGAGGACTAGCGAACACCGGGGAGCTGTTTTTT; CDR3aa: CASSQETGGLANTGELFF
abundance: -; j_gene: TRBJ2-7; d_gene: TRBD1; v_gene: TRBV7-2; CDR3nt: TGTGCCAGCAGCTTAGAAGTCTTTGTCGGCCAGGGGGCGGACGAGCAGTACTTC; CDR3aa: CASSLEVFVGQGADEQYF
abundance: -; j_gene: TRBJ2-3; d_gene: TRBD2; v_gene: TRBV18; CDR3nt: TGTGCCAGCTCACCACTAGCGGGGGATACGCAGTATTTT; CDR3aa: CASSPLAGDTQYF
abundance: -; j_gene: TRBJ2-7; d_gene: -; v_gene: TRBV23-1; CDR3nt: TGCGCCAGCAGTCAACCAGAAACAGGATACTACGAGGAGCAGTACTTC; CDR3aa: CASSQPETGYYEEQYF
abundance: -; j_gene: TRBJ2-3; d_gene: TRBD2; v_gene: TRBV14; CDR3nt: TGTGCCAGCAGCCCTCTAGCGGGGGTCGATACGCAGTATTTT; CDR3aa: CASSPLAGVDTQYF
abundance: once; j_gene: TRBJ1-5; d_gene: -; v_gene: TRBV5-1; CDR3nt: TGCGCCAGCAGCTTGGTATCCGGTCAGCCCCAGCATTTT; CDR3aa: CASSLVSGQPQHF
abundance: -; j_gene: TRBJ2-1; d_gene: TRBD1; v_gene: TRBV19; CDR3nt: TGTGCCAGTAGTAGGACAGGTCAGTATGAGCAGTTCTTC; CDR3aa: CASSRTGQYEQFF
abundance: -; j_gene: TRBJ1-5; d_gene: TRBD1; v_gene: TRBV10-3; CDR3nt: TGTGCCATCAGACCCGGGACAGGTCAGCCCCAGCATTTT; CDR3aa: CAIRPGTGQPQHF
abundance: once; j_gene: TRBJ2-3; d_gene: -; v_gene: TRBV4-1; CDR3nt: TGCGCCAGCAGCCCGGAGCGAGTACTAGCAACAGATACGCAGTATTTT; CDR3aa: CASSPERVLATDTQYF
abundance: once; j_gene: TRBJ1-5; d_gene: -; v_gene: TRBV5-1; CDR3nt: TGCGCCAGCAGCTTGACAGGTAGCAATCAGCCCCAGCATTTT; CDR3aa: CASSLTGSNQPQHF
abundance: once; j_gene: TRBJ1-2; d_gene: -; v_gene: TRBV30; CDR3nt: TGTGCCTGGACGCCGGCAGGGCTTTTCGCCTACACCTTC; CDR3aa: CAWTPAGLFAYTF
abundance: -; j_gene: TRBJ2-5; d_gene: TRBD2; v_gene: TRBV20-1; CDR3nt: TGCAGTGCTAGTTACCTAGCGGGGGGGCGGGAGGAGACCCAGTACTTC; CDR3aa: CSASYLAGGREETQYF
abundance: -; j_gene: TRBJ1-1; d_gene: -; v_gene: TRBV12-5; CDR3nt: TGTGCTAGTGGTTTGGTAGGAGGGAGGGTCACTGAAGCTTTCTTT; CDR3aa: CASGLVGGRVTEAFF
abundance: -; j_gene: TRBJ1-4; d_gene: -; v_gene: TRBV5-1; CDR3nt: TGCGCCAGCAGCTTGGCGGCAGGGGCTATGGCTAATGAAAAACTGTTTTTT; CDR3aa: CASSLAAGAMANEKLFF
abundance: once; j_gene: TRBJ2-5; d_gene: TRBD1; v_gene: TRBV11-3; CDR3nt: TGTGCCAGCAGCTTGGCTGGGCACACAGGGGGCATCGTGACCCAGTACTTC; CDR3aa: CASSLAGHTGGIVTQYF
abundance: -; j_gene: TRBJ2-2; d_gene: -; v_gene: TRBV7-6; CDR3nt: TGTGCCAGCAGCTCTGGACAGCCGAACACCGGGGAGCTGTTTTTT; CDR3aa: CASSSGQPNTGELFF
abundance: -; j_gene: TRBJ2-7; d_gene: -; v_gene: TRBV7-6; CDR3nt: TGTGCCAGCAGCCCGTCCGCGTATTACGAGCAGTACTTC; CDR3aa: CASSPSAYYEQYF
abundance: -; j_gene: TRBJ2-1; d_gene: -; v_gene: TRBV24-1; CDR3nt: TGTGCCACCAGTGATTTCCTGGACCCTAGGGGCAGCTCCTACAATGAGCAGTTCTTC; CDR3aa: CATSDFLDPRGSSYNEQFF
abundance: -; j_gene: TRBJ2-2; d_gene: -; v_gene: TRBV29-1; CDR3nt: TGCAGCACCCGGTCGTCTTACACCGGGGAGCTGTTTTTT; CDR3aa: CSTRSSYTGELFF
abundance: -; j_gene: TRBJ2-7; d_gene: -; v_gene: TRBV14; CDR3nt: TGTGCCAGCAGTCCGGGACACATCTACGAGCAGTACTTC; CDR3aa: CASSPGHIYEQYF
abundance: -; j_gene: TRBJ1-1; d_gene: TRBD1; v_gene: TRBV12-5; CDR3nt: TGTGCTAGTGGGCAGGACAGGGAAGACACTGAAGCTTTCTTT; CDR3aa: CASGQDREDTEAFF
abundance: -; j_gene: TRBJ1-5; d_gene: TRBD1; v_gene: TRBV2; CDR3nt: TGTGCCAGCAGTGACCAGGGGGCGGGGAGTCAGCCCCAGCATTTT; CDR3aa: CASSDQGAGSQPQHF
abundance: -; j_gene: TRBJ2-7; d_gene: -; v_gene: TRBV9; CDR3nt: TGTGCCAGCAGCGTAGAAGGGGGGGCCGCCGAGCAGTACTTC; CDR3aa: CASSVEGGAAEQYF
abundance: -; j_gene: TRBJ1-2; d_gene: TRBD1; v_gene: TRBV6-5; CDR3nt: TGTGCCAGCAGTAGGACAGGGAACTATGGCTACACCTTC; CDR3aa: CASSRTGNYGYTF
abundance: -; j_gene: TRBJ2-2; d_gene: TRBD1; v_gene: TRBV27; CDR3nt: TGTGCCAGCAGAACCCGGACAGGGGGCGCATCCGGGGAGCTGTTTTTT; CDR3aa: CASRTRTGGASGELFF
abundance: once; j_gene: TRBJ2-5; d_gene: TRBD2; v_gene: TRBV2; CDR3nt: TGTGCCAGCAGTGATGGTGGCGGGGGTATCCAAGAGACCCAGTACTTC; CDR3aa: CASSDGGGGIQETQYF
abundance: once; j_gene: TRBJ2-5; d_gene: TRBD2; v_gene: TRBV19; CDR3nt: TGTGCCAGTAGTATTGCGGGGGGGCGGAGGGAGACCCAGTACTTC; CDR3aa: CASSIAGGRRETQYF
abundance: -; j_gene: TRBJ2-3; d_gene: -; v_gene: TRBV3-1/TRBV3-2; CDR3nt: TGTGCCAGCGGGGGGGCCTTCACAGATACGCAGTATTTT; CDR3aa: CASGGAFTDTQYF
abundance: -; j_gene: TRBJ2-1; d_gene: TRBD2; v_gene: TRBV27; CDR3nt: TGTGCCAGCAGTTTAGTTAGCGGGGGGAACAATGAGCAGTTCTTC; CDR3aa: CASSLVSGGNNEQFF
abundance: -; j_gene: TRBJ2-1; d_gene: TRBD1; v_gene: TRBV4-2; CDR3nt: TGTGCCAGCAGCCAAGATGGGACAGGGGGCTACAATGAGCAGTTCTTC; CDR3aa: CASSQDGTGGYNEQFF
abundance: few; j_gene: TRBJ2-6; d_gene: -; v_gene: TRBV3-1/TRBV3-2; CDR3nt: TGTGCCAGCAGCCAAGATCAAGAAGCGCCGAGCTCTGGGGCCAACGTCCTGACTTTC; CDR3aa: CASSQDQEAPSSGANVLTF
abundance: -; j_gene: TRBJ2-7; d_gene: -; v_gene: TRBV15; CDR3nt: TGTGCCACCAGCACCCCAGGGCCCCTGGGGGAGCAGTACTTC; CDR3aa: CATSTPGPLGEQYF
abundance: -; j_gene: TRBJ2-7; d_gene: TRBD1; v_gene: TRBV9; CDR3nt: TGTGCCAGCAGCGAATGGCCCGGGACAGGGTGGGAGCAGTACTTC; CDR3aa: CASSEWPGTGWEQYF
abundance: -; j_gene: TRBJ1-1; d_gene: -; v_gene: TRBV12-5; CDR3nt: TGTGCTAGTGGTTTGGTACTTTGGGAAGCTTTCTTT; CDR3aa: CASGLVLWEAFF
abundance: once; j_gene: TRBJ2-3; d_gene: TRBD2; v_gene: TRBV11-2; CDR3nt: TGTGCCAGCAGCCCACCGGGACTAGCGGGGGGGCCCACAGATACGCAGTATTTT; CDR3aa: CASSPPGLAGGPTDTQYF
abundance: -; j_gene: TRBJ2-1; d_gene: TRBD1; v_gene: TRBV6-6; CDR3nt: TGTGCCAGCAGTTACGCCCGGGACAGGGGCGCTGAGCAGTTCTTC; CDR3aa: CASSYARDRGAEQFF
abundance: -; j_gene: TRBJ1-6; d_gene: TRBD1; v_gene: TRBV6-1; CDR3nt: TGTGCCAGCAGTGCGTTTTCCGGGACAGGGCGCTTGGATAATTCACCCCTCCACTTT; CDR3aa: CASSAFSGTGRLDNSPLHF
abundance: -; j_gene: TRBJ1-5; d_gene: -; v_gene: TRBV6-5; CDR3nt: TGTGCCAGCAGTAAGGGGGACGGTAATCAGCCCCAGCATTTT; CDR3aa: CASSKGDGNQPQHF
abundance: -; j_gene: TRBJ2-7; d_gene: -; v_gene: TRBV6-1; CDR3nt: TGTGCCAGCAGTGAATATCCCCCCTACGAGCAGTACTTC; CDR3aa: CASSEYPPYEQYF
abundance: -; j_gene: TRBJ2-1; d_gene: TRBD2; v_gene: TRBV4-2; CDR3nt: TGTGCCAGCAGCCGAACCGGGGGGTCCTACAATGAGCAGTTCTTC; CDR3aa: CASSRTGGSYNEQFF
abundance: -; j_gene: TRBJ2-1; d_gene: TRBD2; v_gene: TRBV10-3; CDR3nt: TGTGCCATCCGGACGTCTAGCGGCAATGAGCAGTTCTTC; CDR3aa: CAIRTSSGNEQFF
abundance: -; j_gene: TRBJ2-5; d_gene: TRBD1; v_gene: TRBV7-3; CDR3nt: TGTGCCAGCAGCCGGGACAGGGGGCCTGGGACCCAGTACTTC; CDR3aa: CASSRDRGPGTQYF
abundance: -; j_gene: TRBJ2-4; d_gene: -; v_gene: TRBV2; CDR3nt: TGTGCCAGCAGCCCCCTAGGCGAGAGTCCTTACATTCAGTACTTC; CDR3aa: CASSPLGESPYIQYF
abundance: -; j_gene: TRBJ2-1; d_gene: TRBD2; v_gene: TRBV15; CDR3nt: TGTGCCACCAGCAAGGGCCCCGGGACTAGCGGGGGGGGTGAGCAGTTCTTC; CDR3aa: CATSKGPGTSGGGEQFF
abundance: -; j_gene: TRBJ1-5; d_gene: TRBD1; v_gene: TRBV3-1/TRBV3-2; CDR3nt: TGTGCCAGCAGCCAAGGGGACAGGGTTAGCAATCAGCCCCAGCATTTT; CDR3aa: CASSQGDRVSNQPQHF
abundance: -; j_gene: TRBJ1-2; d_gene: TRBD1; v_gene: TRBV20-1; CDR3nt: TGCAGTGCTAGTTCAGGGGGGAGTAACTATGGCTACACCTTC; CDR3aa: CSASSGGSNYGYTF
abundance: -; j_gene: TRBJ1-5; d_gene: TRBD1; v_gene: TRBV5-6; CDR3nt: TGTGCCAGCAGCTTGGTCGGCAGGGGGGATCAGCCCCAGCATTTT; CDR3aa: CASSLVGRGDQPQHF
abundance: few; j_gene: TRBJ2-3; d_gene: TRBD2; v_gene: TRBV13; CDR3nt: TGTGCCAGCAGCCCCTTAGCGGGGGGTGATTTAGATACGCAGTATTTT; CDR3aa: CASSPLAGGDLDTQYF
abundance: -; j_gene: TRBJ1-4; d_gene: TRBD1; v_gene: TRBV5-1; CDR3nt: TGCGCCAGCAGCTCCGGGACAGGGTTATTTTCTGGAACTAATGAAAAACTGTTTTTT; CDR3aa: CASSSGTGLFSGTNEKLFF
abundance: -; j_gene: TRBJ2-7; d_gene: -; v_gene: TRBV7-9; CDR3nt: TGTGCCAGCAGCCGCGCCATGGTCTACGAGCAGTACTTC; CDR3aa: CASSRAMVYEQYF
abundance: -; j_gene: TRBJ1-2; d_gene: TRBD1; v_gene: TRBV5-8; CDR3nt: TGTGCCAGCAGCCCGACGGACAGGGATTTTCATGGCTACACCTTC; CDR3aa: CASSPTDRDFHGYTF
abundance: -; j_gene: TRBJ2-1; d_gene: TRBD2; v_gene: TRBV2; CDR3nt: TGTGCCAACTTAGCGGGGGAGTCCTACAATGAGCAGTTCTTC; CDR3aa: CANLAGESYNEQFF
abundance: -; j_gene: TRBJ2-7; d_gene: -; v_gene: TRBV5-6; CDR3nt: TGTGCCAGCAGCTTGGGAGGGGGCTACGAGCAGTACTTC; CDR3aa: CASSLGGGYEQYF
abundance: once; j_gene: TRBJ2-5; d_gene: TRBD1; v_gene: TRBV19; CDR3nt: TGTGCCAGCTCCCGGGACAGGGAAGAGACCCAGTACTTC; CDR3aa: CASSRDREETQYF
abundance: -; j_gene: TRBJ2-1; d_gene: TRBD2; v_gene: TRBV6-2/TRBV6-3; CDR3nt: TGTGCCAGCAGTTTAACGACTAGCGGGGGCGATGAGCAGTTCTTC; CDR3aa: CASSLTTSGGDEQFF
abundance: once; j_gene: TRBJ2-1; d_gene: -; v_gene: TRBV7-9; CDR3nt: TGTGCCAGCAGCTTCAGGGCGGCAAGCTCCTACAATGAGCAGTTCTTC; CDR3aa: CASSFRAASSYNEQFF
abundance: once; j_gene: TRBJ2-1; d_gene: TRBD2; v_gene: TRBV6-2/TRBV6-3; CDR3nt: TGTGCCAGCAGTTACTCCGGGACTAGATTTGGTTACAATGAGCAGTTCTTC; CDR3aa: CASSYSGTRFGYNEQFF